Shown below are 9 T cell receptor beta chains from a single sample sequenced in a study of neurological immune-mediated disorders (dated by TCRdb to between 2017 and 2020). The library was built by means of 5' RACE. The instrument was an Illumina HiSeq 2500. Using fastp trimming at Q25 and MiXCR clonotype assembly, TCRdb reanalyzed the public sequencing data and kept in-frame beta chains. Here each entry gathers all rows of one CDR3 protein and keeps the most common genes and DNA. The sample table holds 100,000 or so distinct CDR3 sequences, of which 3.5% were seen once. Jointly, the top ten make up 6% of the sample. Source material: PBMCs. The receptors were gathered from a woman between 18 and 30 years old with multiple sclerosis.

This clonotype was observed many times. J is TRBJ2-3 and V is TRBV7-2, with a weak D call TRBD1 (5 bases). The length of the CDR3 is 13 residues. Germline CDR1 is SGHTA and CDR2 is FQGNSA. V was shortened by 4 bases and J by 7 bases, with 12 bases between the two germline ends. CDR3: CASSSPQAHTQYF. The CDR3 region has the DNA TGTGCCAGCAGCTCACCACAGGCTCATACGCAGTATTTT.

This clonotype occurred many times. The chain uses TRBV21-1 and TRBJ2-7; the DNA was not used to check the table's D call, TRBD1. TRBV21-1 is termed a pseudogene. The CDR3 extends over 17 amino acids. CDR3 in DNA: TGTGCCAGCAGCAACCATTTGGACAGACTCTCCTCCTACGAGCAGTACTTC. Translation: CASSNHLDRLSSYEQYF.

This clonotype appeared a single time. A much more abundant neighbour one base away suggests this may be a read error. The chain recombines TRBV28 with TRBJ1-1; the match to TRBD1 covers 7 bases. This CDR3 is built from 15 residues. From germline, CDR1 is MDHEN and CDR2 SYDVKM. This chain's CDR3 is CASSGGTAMNSEAFF. The CDR3 region has the DNA TGTGCCAGCAGTGGGGGGACAGCCATGAACTCTGAAGCTTTCTTT.

This clonotype was seen many times. The V call is TRBV10-2, the J call TRBJ2-1, with D hard to call. This CDR3 contains 15 residues. V was pared by 0 bases and J by 7 bases, with 13 bases between. Germline assignment: CDR1 WSHSY and CDR2 SAAADI. The CDR3 nucleotides read TGCGCCAGCAGTGAGTCTCTATCGTTTGGGAATGAGCAGTTCTTC. This sequence encodes CASSESLSFGNEQFF.

This clonotype was observed at least ten times. The chain links TRBV2 to TRBJ1-4; 8 bases match TRBD1. Per the germline V gene, CDR1 is SNHLY and CDR2 is FYNNEI. V was pared by 8 bases and J by 3 bases, with 5 bases of the junction left unmatched. This CDR3 is 14 amino acids long. CDR3: CASGDRGPNEKLFF. Written as DNA, the CDR3 is TGTGCCAGCGGAGACAGGGGCCCTAATGAAAAACTGTTTTTT.

There are many counts of this clonotype. The V and J genes are TRBV21-1 and TRBJ2-3; no DNA check was done on the table's D call, TRBD2. TRBV21-1 is deemed a pseudogene. This CDR3 has 14 residues. In DNA form, the CDR3 reads TGTGCCAGCCGCCCCGTGAGGGAGGCAGATACGCAGTATTTT. Translated, it gives CASRPVREADTQYF.

The rearrangement uses TRBV5-1 and TRBJ2-1, with TRBD2 as a possible D gene (6 bases). Germline V gives CDR1 SGHRS, CDR2 YFSETQ. Trimming stripped 3 bases from V and 7 bases from J, with 14 bases between. CDR3 length: 14 residues. The CDR3 coding sequence is TGCGCCAGCAGCTGGGGTAGGGAGGTGAATGAGCAGTTCTTC. Translating it yields CASSWGREVNEQFF. The whole variable domain, filled in from reference TRBV5-1 and TRBJ2-1, reads KAGVTQTPRYLIKTRGQQVTLSCSPISGHRSVSWYQQTPGQGLQFLFEYFSETQRNKGNFPGRFSGRQFSNSRSEMNVSTLELGDSALYLCASSWGREVNEQFFGPGTRLTVL.

There are many counts of this clonotype. The chain couples TRBV24-1 to TRBJ2-5; TRBD2 agrees at 7 bases. CDR3 length equals 14 residues. The junction had 1 base not matched to a gene; V was cut back by 4 bases and J by 0 bases. CDR1 is KGHDR and CDR2 is SFDVKD in the germline V gene. The CDR3 DNA is TGTGCCACCAGTGAAGCGGGGCACCAAGAGACCCAGTACTTC. Translated: CATSEAGHQETQYF.

This clonotype was counted many times. The V gene is TRBV10-3, the J gene TRBJ2-3; no definite D call. V dropped 0 bases and J dropped 6 bases, with 7 bases sitting between them. CDR1 is ENHRY and CDR2 is SYGVKD in the germline V gene. The CDR3 runs 13 residues. As DNA, the CDR3 is TGTGCCATCAGTGAGTCAGCTGCCGATACGCAGTATTTT. As protein: CAISESAADTQYF.